A single sample gave rise to the 22 T cell receptor beta chains below, sequenced in a study of T cell repertoires in cytomegalovirus infection. No antigen has been assigned to these receptors. TCRdb analysed the reads with MiXCR anew, one entry per CDR3 protein. Of roughly 920,000 distinct CDR3 sequences listed, 31% were seen once; the top ten hold over 13%. Sequenced here: cultured CD8+ T cells from PBMCs, sampled from culture after CMV antigen stimulation. All receptors derive from a human donor in good health (CMV status not recorded). Some clones in this sample may be carry-over from other donors' samples.

This clonotype was found many times. This chain joins TRBV7-2 and TRBJ2-5, with TRBD2 as a possible D gene (8 bases). The CDR3 contains 16 residues. Trimming left V 4 bases short and J 5 bases short, with 20 bases between. Germline V gene data show CDR1 as SGHTA and CDR2 as FQGNSA. This chain's CDR3 is CASSSGGTRGVETQYF. In DNA form, the CDR3 reads TGTGCCAGCAGCTCAGGGGGGACTAGGGGAGTTGAGACCCAGTACTTC. The whole variable domain, filled in from reference TRBV7-2 and TRBJ2-5, reads GAGVSQSPSNKVTEKGKDVELRCDPISGHTALYWYRQSLGQGLEFLIYFQGNSAPDKSGLPSDRFSAERTGGSVSTLTIQRTQQEDSAVYLCASSSGGTRGVETQYFGPGTRLLVL.

Here the CDR3 reads CSARDLTTGDLLETQYF. CDR3 coding DNA: TGCAGTGCTAGAGATCTCACGACCGGAGATCTGCTGGAGACCCAGTACTTC. The rearrangement links TRBV20-1 to TRBJ2-5; D unresolved. Trimming left V 0 bases short and J 5 bases short, with 22 bases between. The CDR3 covers 17 residues. The germline gives CDR1 DFQATT, CDR2 SNEGSKA (reference sequence).

As for this clonotype: A much more abundant neighbour one base away suggests this may be a read error. This rearrangement joins TRBV7-2 to TRBJ2-7; 11 positions match TRBD2. Germline loops: CDR1 SGHTA, CDR2 FQGNSA. CDR3 size: 15 residues. Trimming took 5 bases from V and 2 from J; bases not matched to a gene: 5. This chain's CDR3 is CASSILAGGPYEQYV. The CDR3 DNA reads as TGTGCCAGCAGCATATTAGCGGGGGGGCCCTACGAGCAGTACGTC.

On this clonotype: A single base separates this from a much larger clone, so it may be a read error. The genes are TRBV10-3 and TRBJ1-2; the D is unclear. Trimming left V 6 bases short and J 1 base short, with 12 bases between. The germline CDR1 and CDR2 sequences are ENHRY and SYGVKD. The CDR3 is 14 amino acids. CDR3 sequence (DNA): TGTGCCATCAGGGACGAGAAGTTTAACTATGGCTACACCTTC. Translation gives CAIRDEKFNYGYTF.

Here the CDR3 DNA reads TGTGCTAGTGGACAACAGGGGGCAAGCTACGAGCAGTACTTC. Translation gives CASGQQGASYEQYF. J is TRBJ2-7 and V is TRBV12-5, with TRBD1 matching over 9 bases. The CDR3 has 14 residues. J gave up 3 bases and V 6 bases, and 6 bases lay outside the gene matches. Germline V gives CDR1 LGHNT, CDR2 FRNRAP.

The gene calls are TRBV3-1 and TRBJ2-7, with D tentatively TRBD1 or TRBD2 (5 bases each). Germline CDR1 reads LGHDT; CDR2 reads YNNKEL (reference sequence). There are 12 residues in the CDR3. Trimming took off 8 bases at V and 4 bases at J, with 12 bases between the two ends. The CDR3 reads CASGFREYEQYF. Here the CDR3 DNA reads TGTGCCAGCGGATTCAGGGAGTACGAGCAGTACTTC.

As concerns this clonotype: Germline and junction disagree at one end, which may indicate a read error. This sequence joins TRBV4-3 and TRBJ1-1; D is unclear. CDR1 is LGHNA and CDR2 is YSLEER in the germline V gene. The CDR3 length is 11 residues. DNA of the CDR3: TGCGCCAGCAGCCACGAGGGCCGGCGTTACTTT. This sequence encodes CASSHEGRRYF.

The chain joins TRBV7-9 to TRBJ2-7; no clear D gene. This CDR3 region has 12 residues. Per germline, CDR1 SEHNR and CDR2 FQNEAQ (reference sequence). The V end was cut by 0 bases, the J end by 9 bases, with 9 bases between. CDR3 protein: CASSLASGTQYF. CDR3 nucleotides: TGTGCCAGCAGCTTAGCCTCAGGAACGCAGTACTTC.

There are many counts of this clonotype. The rearrangement links TRBV27 to TRBJ2-7, with TRBD1 matching 10 bases. CDR3 length equals 14 residues. Germline V gene lookup returns CDR1 MNHEY and CDR2 SMNVEV (reference sequence). After removal of 5 bases from V and 3 bases from J, the junction contained 4 bases not matched to a gene. CDR3 sequence (DNA): TGTGCCAGCAGTGTCGGGACAGGGGTCTACGAGCAGTACTTC. It encodes CASSVGTGVYEQYF.

Concerning this clonotype: One base away lies a much larger clone, so this may be a sequencing read error. The V call is TRBV7-2, the J call TRBJ2-5; D may correspond to TRBD1 or TRBD2 (5 bases each). CDR3 size: 13 residues. Germline assignment: CDR1 SGHTA and CDR2 FQGNSA. CDR3 sequence (DNA): TGTGCCAACAGCCCGGGACCCGCGGAGACCCAGTACTTC. Residues: CANSPGPAETQYF.

The rearrangement joins TRBV6-2 or TRBV6-3 to TRBJ1-4; D not resolved. The CDR3 totals 12 residues. V gave up 4 bases and J gave up 11 bases, with 11 bases separating them. The germline V gene has CDR1 MNHEY and CDR2 SVGEGT. DNA of the CDR3: TGTGCCAGCAGTTTGGAACGAGGGAAACTGTTTTTT. It encodes CASSLERGKLFF.

This sequence joins TRBV7-6 and TRBJ2-7; unclear D gene. Germline CDR1 reads SGHVS; CDR2 reads FNYEAQ. The V end lost 4 bases, the J end lost 2 bases, and 21 bases lay between the germline ends. The CDR3 runs 17 residues. This chain's CDR3 is CASSSAGWVGIPYEQYF. The CDR3 nucleotides read TGTGCCAGCAGCTCCGCAGGCTGGGTCGGAATCCCCTACGAGCAGTACTTC.

The rearrangement uses TRBV25-1 and TRBJ1-6, with D possibly TRBD1 on 5 matching bases. In germline, CDR1 is MGHDK, CDR2 SYGVNS. V was shortened by 4 bases and J by 7 bases, with 11 bases between the two germline ends. The CDR3 totals 14 residues. CDR3 residues: CASSASTVNSPLHF. CDR3 DNA sequence: TGTGCCAGCAGTGCTTCGACAGTGAATTCACCCCTCCACTTT.

The chain uses TRBV7-9 and TRBJ2-7; 13 bases fit TRBD2. The CDR3 contains 16 residues. Germline lookup yields CDR1 SEHNR and CDR2 FQNEAQ (reference sequence). V lost 4 bases and J lost 0; bases outside the gene matches: 3. The CDR3 here is CASSSGTSGASYEQYF. In DNA form, the CDR3 reads TGTGCCAGCAGCTCGGGGACTAGCGGGGCCTCCTACGAGCAGTACTTC.

Only a few counts were recorded for this clonotype. V gene TRBV7-6 combines with J gene TRBJ1-4; D gene ambiguous. Germline-derived CDR1 and CDR2 are SGHVS and FNYEAQ. V was pared by 5 bases and J by 8 bases, with 15 bases between. The CDR3 has 14 amino acids. The CDR3 region has the DNA TGTGCCAGCAGCCGTTATGGCAGCTACGAAAAACTGTTTTTT. It specifies CASSRYGSYEKLFF.

As concerns this clonotype: One junction end disagrees with the germline gene, perhaps due to a read error. The genes are TRBV5-6 and TRBJ1-2; D remains unclear. Germline V gene lookup returns CDR1 SGHDT and CDR2 YYEEEE. The CDR3 has 14 amino acids. CDR3 bases: TGTACCAGCAGCTTGGAAACAGCCAACTATGGCTACACCTTC. It is translated as CTSSLETANYGYTF.

This clonotype was found many times. The rearrangement uses TRBV7-8 and TRBJ2-7; 11 bases are shared with TRBD1. Unmatched junction bases numbered 7, after V lost 3 bases and J lost 6 bases. Looked up from germline, CDR1 is SGHVS and CDR2 is FQNEAQ. The CDR3 has 15 amino acids. The CDR3 DNA follows: TGTGCCAGCAGCTTCCCGGGACAGGGGGGCGCCGAGCAGTACTTC. It encodes CASSFPGQGGAEQYF. The full variable domain, with the rest looked up from reference TRBV7-8 and TRBJ2-7, is GAGVSQSPRYKVAKRGQDVALRCDPISGHVSLFWYQQALGQGPEFLTYFQNEAQLDKSGLPSDRFFAERPEGSVSTLKIQRTQQEDSAVYLCASSFPGQGGAEQYFGPGTRLTVT.

About this clonotype: The CDR3 does not close with the conserved phenylalanine or tryptophan, likely indicating a read error. The chain combines TRBV7-6 with TRBJ1-4; D might be TRBD1 (6 bases). Germline CDR1 reads SGHVS; CDR2 reads FNYEAQ. Trimming shortened V by 1 base and J by 5 bases, and 11 bases separated the two germline ends. This CDR3 has 15 amino acids. The CDR3 region is CASSLGPDRNEKLFS. In nucleotides, the CDR3 is TGTGCCAGCAGCTTAGGACCGGACAGAAATGAAAAACTGTTTTCT.

The chain is built from TRBV7-9 and TRBJ1-6, with D tentatively TRBD1 (5 bases). V was shortened by 5 bases and J by 4 bases, with 18 bases between the two germline ends. Germline CDR1 SEHNR, CDR2 FQNEAQ (reference sequence). CDR3 length: 17 amino acids. The CDR3 region is CASSLSGGTDYNSPLHF. The CDR3 DNA sequence: TGTGCCAGCAGCCTCTCTGGCGGGACTGATTATAATTCACCCCTCCACTTT.

V is TRBV27 and J is TRBJ2-1; D not certain. Germline CDR1 and CDR2: MNHEY and SMNVEV (reference sequence). This CDR3 spans 17 amino acids. The ends were cut back, 8 bases at V and 5 bases at J, with 25 bases in the middle. CDR3 in DNA: TGTGCCAGCGACCCCGTGAAGGTCGGAATCGGACACAATGAGCAGTTCTTC. Translation: CASDPVKVGIGHNEQFF.

This clonotype was observed at least ten times. The gene calls are TRBV7-2 and TRBJ2-7; D not certain. V lost 5 bases and J lost 0, with 17 bases in between. The CDR3 covers 16 residues. Germline lookup yields CDR1 SGHTA and CDR2 FQGNSA. CDR3 region: CASSPVGRPPSYEQYF. CDR3 sequence (DNA): TGTGCCAGCAGCCCCGTGGGTAGGCCTCCCTCCTACGAGCAGTACTTC.

The rearrangement joins TRBV2 to TRBJ2-1, with D tentatively TRBD1 (6 bases). CDR3 length: 12 residues. The V and J ends lost 3 bases and 10 bases respectively, with 10 bases between them. The V gene's germline CDR1 is SNHLY and CDR2 FYNNEI. In nucleotides, the CDR3 is TGTGCCAGCAGTGAGGACAGACGGGAGCAGTTCTTC. Translating gives CASSEDRREQFF.